These 16 T cell receptor beta chains were all obtained from the same sample, sequenced in a study of T cells after posttransplantation cyclophosphamide. TCRdb keeps only in-frame clones here, not all; method: immunoSEQ multiplex PCR. The table shows about 9,100 clones, with 88% occurring only once. Control samples came 1 year after myeloablative marrow transplants with methotrexate plus calcineurin inhibitor. The specimen was PBMCs, collected after an allogeneic stem cell transplant with a calcineurin inhibitor and methotrexate. These receptors were taken from a young adult male patient who received an allogeneic stem cell transplant from an unrelated donor, was CMV-positive, and had no GVHD. Some T cells may originate from the graft donor.

The chain links TRBV29-1 to TRBJ1-2, with 10 bases lining up with TRBD1. Trimming took 6 bases from V and 0 from J; bases not matched to a gene: 7. The CDR3 spans 15 residues. Germline CDR1 SQVTM, CDR2 ANQGSEA. The CDR3 loop reads CSVQVTGGSNYGYTF. Written as DNA, the CDR3 is TGCAGCGTACAGGTGACAGGGGGCTCTAACTATGGCTACACCTTC.

The CDR3 DNA reads TGTGCCACCTCGACTAGTTCCTCCTACAATGAGCAGTTCTTC. It is translated as CATSTSSSYNEQFF. The V call is TRBV6-6, the J call TRBJ2-1, with D maybe TRBD2 (6 bases). This CDR3 contains 14 residues. The ends were cut back, 10 bases at V and 0 bases at J, with 13 bases in the middle. Germline loops: CDR1 MNHNY, CDR2 SVGAGI (reference sequence).

V gene TRBV7-2 combines with J gene TRBJ1-1; D uncertain. Trimming removed 5 bases from V and 4 bases from J, with 11 bases in between. The germline V gene encodes CDR1 SGHTA and CDR2 FQGNSA. The CDR3 is 13 amino acids. CDR3 residues: CASSRVRGTEAFF. The CDR3 DNA is TGTGCCAGCAGCCGGGTGCGGGGCACTGAAGCTTTCTTT.

V and J are TRBV7-9 and TRBJ2-1; D is unresolved. There are 14 residues in the CDR3. The ends were cut back, 6 bases at V and 8 bases at J, with 17 bases in the middle. Germline V gives CDR1 SEHNR, CDR2 FQNEAQ (reference sequence). As DNA, the CDR3 is TGTGCCAGCAGTGGATTGGGCCTGTTGGATGAGCAGTTCTTC. Translated, it gives CASSGLGLLDEQFF.

The rearrangement uses TRBV20-1 and TRBJ1-1; D unclear. The germline V gene has CDR1 DFQATT and CDR2 SNEGSKA (reference sequence). The CDR3 totals 11 residues. The germline V and J ends were trimmed by 2 bases and 8 bases, with 9 bases remaining between them. The CDR3: CSARLTVEAFF. Written as DNA, the CDR3 is TGCAGTGCTAGACTCACGGTGGAAGCTTTCTTT.

This clone was seen a single time. The gene calls are TRBV2 and TRBJ2-5; TRBD2 might be the D (5 bases). CDR1 is SNHLY, CDR2 FYNNEI, per germline. Trimming stripped 4 bases from V and 7 bases from J, with 13 bases between. This CDR3 has 13 residues. The CDR3 DNA reads as TGTGCCAGCAGTGGGGTGGGAGAGGGGACCCAGTACTTC. This sequence encodes CASSGVGEGTQYF.

The chain joins TRBV11-3 to TRBJ2-1; TRBD2 agrees at 13 bases. There are 15 residues in the CDR3. CDR1 and CDR2 (germline): SGHNT, YENEEA. V trimming: 5 bases; J trimming: 10 bases; junction bases outside the gene matches: 8. The CDR3 DNA reads as TGTGCCAGCAGCCCGGGGACTAGCGGGATCGAAGAGCAGTTCTTC. Residues: CASSPGTSGIEEQFF.

This chain connects TRBV6-5 to TRBJ2-5; TRBD1 matches 8 bases. This CDR3 has 15 residues. In germline, CDR1 is MNHEY, CDR2 SVGAGI. The trim removed 6 bases at V and 1 base at J, leaving 7 bases unmatched. This CDR3 is CASSPGQVSQETQYF. The DNA of the CDR3 is TGTGCCAGCAGCCCGGGACAGGTGTCCCAAGAGACCCAGTACTTC.

The chain has TRBV7-9 and TRBJ2-7; TRBD2 is a possible D gene (6 bases). CDR1 and CDR2 (germline): SEHNR, FQNEAQ (reference sequence). This CDR3 has 13 residues. With 11 bases removed from V and 3 bases from J, the gap between germline ends came to 17 bases. The CDR3 coding sequence is TGTGCCGGGGGGTCGGGATCAATCTACGAGCAGTACTTC. Encoded protein: CAGGSGSIYEQYF.

The chain employs TRBV9 and TRBJ1-1; 8 bases map to TRBD1. This CDR3 has 16 residues. V trimming: 0 bases; J trimming: 6 bases; junction bases outside the gene matches: 10. The germline V gene encodes CDR1 SGDLS and CDR2 YYNGEE. The CDR3: CASSVGGTGSRAEAFF. For the CDR3, the DNA is TGTGCCAGCAGCGTAGGTGGGACAGGTTCCCGGGCTGAAGCTTTCTTT.

About this clone itself: Germline and junction disagree at one end, which may indicate a read error. V usage is TRBV6-5 and J usage is TRBJ1-5; 9 positions agree with TRBD1. Germline CDR1 reads MNHEY; CDR2 reads SVGAGI. The CDR3 extends over 14 amino acids. CDR3 loop: CASSPTGGKQPQHF. The DNA of the CDR3 is TGTGCCAGCAGCCCCACAGGGGGCAAGCAGCCCCAGCATTTT.

The CDR3: CASSFRGQPQHF. DNA of the CDR3: TGTGCCAGCAGCTTCAGGGGTCAGCCCCAGCATTTT. The genes are TRBV13 and TRBJ1-5; D might be TRBD1 (6 bases). The CDR3 extends over 12 amino acids. Germline CDR1 is PRHDT and CDR2 is FYEKMQ (reference sequence). Trimming left V 3 bases short and J 6 bases short, with 6 bases between.

This rearrangement joins TRBV6-5 to TRBJ1-1; the D is unclear. The CDR3 runs 12 residues. The germline CDR1 and CDR2 sequences are MNHEY and SVGAGI. V lost 0 bases and J lost 9, with 8 bases in between. As DNA, the CDR3 is TGTGCCAGCAGTTACTCTAGAGGTAAAGCTTTCTTT. Residues: CASSYSRGKAFF.

The chain links TRBV25-1 to TRBJ1-6; a possible D gene is TRBD1 (5 bases). CDR3 size: 17 residues. Looked up from germline, CDR1 is MGHDK and CDR2 is SYGVNS. The V end lost 2 bases, the J end lost 7 bases, and 18 bases lay between the germline ends. The CDR3 is CASSERYWKGKNSPLHF. CDR3 sequence (DNA): TGTGCCAGCAGTGAACGTTATTGGAAGGGGAAAAATTCACCCCTCCACTTT.

This sequence joins TRBV4-3 and TRBJ2-2; a weak D match, TRBD2 (5 bases). Germline lookup yields CDR1 LGHNA and CDR2 YSLEER. CDR3 length: 18 amino acids. Trimming shortened V by 5 bases and J by 2 bases, and 21 bases separated the two germline ends. CDR3 region: CASSYSPAGSSNTGELFF. CDR3 DNA: TGCGCCAGCAGCTATTCCCCGGCGGGTAGTTCCAACACCGGGGAGCTGTTTTTT.

Of note for this clone: Mismatch with germline at one junction end may stem from a read error. The V and J genes are TRBV2 and TRBJ2-5, with 9 bases identical to TRBD1. This CDR3 has 12 amino acids. Germline loops: CDR1 SNHLY, CDR2 FYNNEI. CDR3 sequence reads: CASSDRFDRGNF. CDR3 in DNA: TGTGCCAGCAGTGATCGCTTCGACAGGGGGAACTTC.